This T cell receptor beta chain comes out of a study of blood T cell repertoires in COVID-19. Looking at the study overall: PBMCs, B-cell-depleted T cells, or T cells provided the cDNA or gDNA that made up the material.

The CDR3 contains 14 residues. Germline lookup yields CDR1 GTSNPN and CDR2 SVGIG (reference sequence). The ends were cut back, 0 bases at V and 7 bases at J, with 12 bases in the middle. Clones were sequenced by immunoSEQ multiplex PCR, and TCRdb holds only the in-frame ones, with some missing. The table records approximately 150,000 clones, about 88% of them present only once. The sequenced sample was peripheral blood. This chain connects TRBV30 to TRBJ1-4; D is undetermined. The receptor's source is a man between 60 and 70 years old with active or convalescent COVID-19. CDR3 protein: CAWSVRGGPEKLFF. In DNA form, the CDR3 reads TGTGCCTGGAGTGTACGAGGCGGCCCTGAAAAACTGTTTTTT.